These 29 T cell receptor beta chains came from one sample sequenced in a study of T-cell reconstitution after alpha-beta-depleted transplantation in children (dated by TCRdb to 2015 to 2016). Receptor amplification or capture employed PCR. Sequencing took place on an Illumina HiSeq 2500. TCR libraries were prepared with molecular barcoding, using unique molecular identifiers to normalize TCRbeta repertoire quantification. TCRdb trimmed public reads at Q25 via fastp, called clones via MiXCR and kept in-frame beta chains. For every CDR3 protein sequence, its rows merge into one entry that carries the most common genes and DNA. Recorded for this sample are a few hundred thousand distinct CDR3 sequences; about 8.8% of them occurred a single time. The ten largest make up around 5% of the sample. The starting material was PBMCs from the stem cell graft donor, obtained from the stem cell graft. The receptor set was obtained from a human donor who donated a stem cell graft to a child with SCID.

This clonotype came up many times. The rearrangement uses TRBV5-1 and TRBJ2-1, with D uncertain. V lost 0 bases, J lost 6 bases, and 16 bases lay in between. This CDR3 has 16 amino acids. From germline, CDR1 is SGHRS and CDR2 YFSETQ. The CDR3 spells CASSLGVATHFNEQFF. The CDR3 nucleotides read TGCGCCAGCAGCTTGGGGGTGGCTACCCATTTCAATGAGCAGTTCTTC.

The rearrangement links TRBV6-1 to TRBJ2-7, with D perhaps being TRBD1 or TRBD2 (5 bases each). Germline V CDR1 and CDR2: MNHNS, SASEGT. The CDR3 spans 15 residues. V gave up 4 bases and J gave up 0 bases, with 13 bases separating them. CDR3 nucleotides: TGTGCCAGCAGTGCTCGGGACCCGAGCTCCTACGAGCAGTACTTC. Translating it yields CASSARDPSSYEQYF.

This clonotype was detected many times. The chain joins TRBV5-1 to TRBJ2-7; D is unresolved. The length of the CDR3 is 14 residues. V lost 0 bases, J lost 6 bases, and 13 bases lay in between. From germline, CDR1 is SGHRS and CDR2 YFSETQ. The chain's CDR3 is CASSLGQGPIEQYF. As DNA, the CDR3 is TGCGCCAGCAGCTTGGGGCAAGGACCCATCGAGCAGTACTTC.

The chain recombines TRBV4-2 with TRBJ2-5; D is perhaps TRBD2 (6 bases). CDR1 is LGHNA, CDR2 YNFKEQ, per germline. The CDR3 has 15 amino acids. Deletions cut 0 bases from V and 5 bases from J, with 13 bases between. The CDR3: CASSQDSSEGETQYF. In DNA, the CDR3 is TGTGCCAGCAGCCAAGATTCTAGCGAGGGTGAGACCCAGTACTTC.

This clonotype was counted ten times or more. The chain combines TRBV5-1 with TRBJ1-1; D unclear. The CDR3 runs to 17 residues. Trimming took 0 bases from V and 2 from J, leaving 17 bases between them. In germline, CDR1 is SGHRS, CDR2 YFSETQ. The CDR3 sequence: CASSLAGVHGTNTEAFF. The CDR3 DNA reads TGCGCCAGCAGCTTGGCTGGGGTCCACGGAACTAACACTGAAGCTTTCTTT.

This clonotype was seen at least ten times. V gene TRBV7-2 combines with J gene TRBJ2-1; 8 bases are a match to TRBD2. CDR3 length: 20 residues. V shed 3 bases, J shed 0 bases, and the junction held 16 bases outside the gene matches. Germline V lookup: CDR1 SGHTA, CDR2 FQGNSA. The CDR3 reads CASSFRGGPRSRSSYNEQFF. Written as DNA, the CDR3 is TGTGCCAGCAGCTTTCGCGGGGGGCCCAGGTCCCGAAGCTCCTACAATGAGCAGTTCTTC.

This clonotype has ten or more counts. This rearrangement joins TRBV20-1 to TRBJ1-1; D possibly corresponds to TRBD1 (5 bases). In germline, CDR1 is DFQATT, CDR2 SNEGSKA (reference sequence). V lost 2 bases to trimming and J lost 4 bases, with 17 bases between them. The CDR3 runs 15 residues. This chain's CDR3 is CSARRDGDGITEAFF. The CDR3 coding sequence is TGCAGTGCTAGAAGGGACGGAGACGGTATCACTGAAGCTTTCTTT.

This clonotype occurred many times. V is TRBV5-1 and J is TRBJ2-1; D is unclear. V lost 2 bases to trimming and J lost 7 bases, with 13 bases between them. Germline values: CDR1 SGHRS, CDR2 YFSETQ. This CDR3 is built from 14 residues. CDR3 nucleotide sequence: TGCGCCAGCAGCTTCTCCGGCCGAGGAAATGAGCAGTTCTTC. It encodes CASSFSGRGNEQFF. The complete variable domain, with remaining parts taken from reference TRBV5-1 and TRBJ2-1, reads KAGVTQTPRYLIKTRGQQVTLSCSPISGHRSVSWYQQTPGQGLQFLFEYFSETQRNKGNFPGRFSGRQFSNSRSEMNVSTLELGDSALYLCASSFSGRGNEQFFGPGTRLTVL.

This clonotype has ten or more counts. The chain employs TRBV6-5 and TRBJ1-1; tentatively, D is TRBD1 (5 bases). The CDR3 runs 14 residues. V shed 6 bases and J shed 1 base, with 12 bases lying between them. Per the germline V gene, CDR1 is MNHEY and CDR2 is SVGAGI. DNA for the CDR3: TGTGCCAGCAGGGGGCGGGGGGAGAACACTGAAGCTTTCTTT. This sequence encodes CASRGRGENTEAFF.

This clonotype was picked up a small number of times. The V call is TRBV18, the J call TRBJ1-5, with D possibly being TRBD1 (5 bases). Between the trimmed V and J ends, which lost 1 base and 7 bases, there was a span of 11 bases. The germline gives CDR1 KGHSH, CDR2 LQKENI. The CDR3 contains 14 residues. The CDR3 reads CASSPRERGQPQHF. Written as DNA, the CDR3 is TGTGCCAGCTCACCACGGGAGCGGGGGCAGCCCCAGCATTTT.

The sample holds many counts of this clonotype. The chain has TRBV3-1 and TRBJ1-1, with D possibly TRBD1 on 5 matching bases. The V end was cut by 4 bases, the J end by 0 bases, with 15 bases between. The V gene's germline CDR1 is LGHDT and CDR2 YNNKEL (reference sequence). There are 16 residues in the CDR3. The CDR3 reads CASSRFFGGMNTEAFF. CDR3 sequence (DNA): TGTGCCAGCAGCCGTTTTTTTGGGGGGATGAACACTGAAGCTTTCTTT.

The table lists this clonotype with many counts. V is TRBV4-2 and J is TRBJ2-2, with 10 bases lining up with TRBD2. J gave up 7 bases and V 0 bases, and 5 bases lay outside the gene matches. CDR1 is LGHNA and CDR2 is YNFKEQ in the germline V gene. This CDR3 contains 16 residues. CDR3 sequence reads: CASSQDPSGGIGELFF. CDR3 DNA sequence: TGTGCCAGCAGCCAAGATCCTAGCGGGGGAATCGGGGAGCTGTTTTTT.

This clonotype was detected ten times or more. The rearrangement links TRBV4-3 to TRBJ1-1; D might be TRBD1 (6 bases). V was pared by 0 bases and J by 4 bases, with 15 bases between. Germline values: CDR1 LGHNA, CDR2 YSLEER. The CDR3 is made up of 16 amino acids. CDR3 protein: CASSQDGGTMGTEAFF. Written as DNA, the CDR3 is TGCGCCAGCAGCCAAGATGGTGGGACAATGGGCACTGAAGCTTTCTTT.

Notes on this clonotype: This clone may be a read error of a much larger clone one base away. This chain connects TRBV20-1 to TRBJ1-1; 9 nucleotides agree with TRBD1. This CDR3 spans 13 amino acids. Germline-derived CDR1 and CDR2 are DFQATT and SNEGSKA (reference sequence). The DNA of the CDR3 is TGCAGTGTTAAACAGGGGGCTCGCACTGAAGCTTCCTTT. It translates to CSVKQGARTEASF.

This clonotype was seen repeatedly, ten times or more. The chain has TRBV7-3 and TRBJ2-1; D may match TRBD1 or TRBD2 (7 bases each). Germline V gene sequence: CDR1 SGHTA, CDR2 FQGTGA. The CDR3 is 15 amino acids. V dropped 5 bases and J dropped 7 bases, with 18 bases sitting between them. CDR3 protein: CASSPGGGSWNEQFF. DNA of the CDR3: TGTGCCAGCAGCCCAGGGGGGGGTTCGTGGAATGAGCAGTTCTTC.

This clonotype was seen ten or more times. V usage is TRBV28 and J usage is TRBJ2-3, with 8 positions matching TRBD2. Unmatched junction bases numbered 3, after V lost 3 bases and J lost 1 base. In germline, CDR1 is MDHEN, CDR2 SYDVKM. The length of the CDR3 is 15 residues. As DNA, the CDR3 is TGTGCCAGCAGTTTCGGGGGGGAGGGCACAGATACGCAGTATTTT. The encoded protein is CASSFGGEGTDTQYF.

The table lists this clonotype with many counts. V gene TRBV24-1 combines with J gene TRBJ1-2, with D possibly matching TRBD1 (5 bases). The CDR3 runs 13 residues. Per germline, CDR1 KGHDR and CDR2 SFDVKD. The germline V and J ends were trimmed by 4 bases and 8 bases, with 13 bases remaining between them. This chain's CDR3 is CATSEGGAGGYTF. The CDR3 DNA reads TGTGCCACCAGTGAAGGAGGGGCCGGAGGCTACACCTTC.

This chain links TRBV12-3 or TRBV12-4 with TRBJ1-1; 7 bases match TRBD1. The CDR3 has 14 residues. Trimming cost V 5 bases and J 5 bases; bases outside gene matches: 8. CDR3 DNA: TGTGCCAGCAGTGTCCGGGACAGAAGAACTGAAGCTTTCTTT. This gives the protein CASSVRDRRTEAFF.

This clonotype showed up just a few times. The chain links TRBV9 to TRBJ2-1; a possible D gene is TRBD2 (5 bases). V was trimmed by 3 bases and J by 3 bases, leaving 10 bases between them. The CDR3 runs to 14 residues. CDR1 is SGDLS, CDR2 YYNGEE, per germline. CDR3 amino acids: CASSETRIYNEQFF. In DNA form, the CDR3 reads TGTGCCAGCAGCGAAACTAGAATCTACAATGAGCAGTTCTTC.

This clonotype was recorded at least ten times. The chain uses TRBV10-3 and TRBJ2-1; D possibly corresponds to TRBD1 (5 bases). V lost 2 bases, J lost 11 bases, and 22 bases lay in between. This CDR3 contains 16 residues. Germline CDR1 and CDR2: ENHRY and SYGVKD. The CDR3 bases are TGTGCCATCAGTGAGCCGGACAAGTCCTGGAAGTCGCAGCAGTTCTTC. This translates into CAISEPDKSWKSQQFF.

The table lists this clonotype with many counts. The rearrangement uses TRBV20-1 and TRBJ2-7; the match to TRBD2 covers 9 bases. Germline V CDR1 and CDR2: DFQATT, SNEGSKA (reference sequence). The CDR3 extends over 15 amino acids. V lost 0 bases to trimming and J lost 4 bases; unmatched junction nucleotides: 7. The CDR3 bases are TGCAGTGCTAGAGATCGAGCGGGGGGATTGTACGAGCAGTACTTC. Protein: CSARDRAGGLYEQYF.

The table lists this clonotype with many counts. The V and J genes are TRBV6-5 and TRBJ1-2; 7 positions match TRBD1. The CDR3 contains 14 residues. The V gene end was trimmed by 2 bases and the J gene end by 6 bases; junction bases not matched to a gene: 6. In germline, CDR1 is MNHEY, CDR2 SVGAGI. CDR3: CASSYRDRGNGYTF. CDR3 bases: TGTGCCAGCAGTTACCGGGACAGAGGGAATGGCTACACCTTC.

This clonotype was found many times. The chain links TRBV12-3 or TRBV12-4 to TRBJ2-7, with a tentative D call TRBD2 (6 bases). V was cut by 6 bases and J by 1 base, with 19 bases left in between. This CDR3 comprises 16 residues. CDR3 sequence: CASRDPAGLSSYEQYF. For the CDR3, the DNA is TGTGCCAGCAGAGACCCGGCGGGGCTAAGTTCCTACGAGCAGTACTTC.

In its sample, this clonotype was seen many times. The chain recombines TRBV20-1 with TRBJ1-5; TRBD1 matches 9 bases. Germline assignment: CDR1 DFQATT and CDR2 SNEGSKA (reference sequence). The CDR3 spans 14 residues. The junction had 1 base not matched to a gene; V was cut back by 1 base and J by 3 bases. The CDR3 DNA reads as TGCAGTGCTAGAGGGGACAGGGCCAATCAGCCCCAGCATTTT. Translating it yields CSARGDRANQPQHF.

This clonotype was seen many times. The rearrangement uses TRBV12-3 or TRBV12-4 and TRBJ2-3; 10 bases align to TRBD1. Germline trimming cut 4 bases from V and 6 bases from J; bases unmatched to any gene: 7. This CDR3 is built from 15 residues. This CDR3 is CASSSGQGFMDTQYF. In DNA, the CDR3 is TGTGCCAGCAGTTCGGGACAGGGGTTTATGGATACGCAGTATTTT.

This clonotype occurred many times. The rearrangement joins TRBV5-1 to TRBJ1-2, with D unresolved. Trimming removed 0 bases from V and 6 bases from J, with 12 bases in between. This CDR3 contains 14 residues. Per the germline V gene, CDR1 is SGHRS and CDR2 is YFSETQ. CDR3 in amino acids: CASSLGPEADGYTF. DNA for the CDR3: TGCGCCAGCAGCTTGGGGCCAGAAGCGGATGGCTACACCTTC.

This clonotype was counted many times. The chain joins TRBV7-6 to TRBJ1-1; D possibly corresponds to TRBD1 (6 bases). V was clipped by 1 base and J by 1 base, with 13 bases between them. The CDR3 is 16 amino acids. The germline gives CDR1 SGHVS, CDR2 FNYEAQ. The CDR3 spells CASSLGLGAPNTEAFF. CDR3 DNA: TGTGCCAGCAGCTTAGGTCTGGGGGCTCCGAACACTGAAGCTTTCTTT.

This clonotype occurred many times. The chain has TRBV20-1 and TRBJ2-5; D is possibly TRBD1 (5 bases). V was cut by 3 bases and J by 1 base, with 15 bases left in between. Per the germline V gene, CDR1 is DFQATT and CDR2 is SNEGSKA (reference sequence). The CDR3 has 15 residues. CDR3: CSASPFSGSQETQYF. As DNA, the CDR3 is TGCAGTGCTAGCCCCTTTTCAGGGTCCCAAGAGACCCAGTACTTC.

This clonotype was found many times. CDR3 sequence reads: CASSYSGLPPLHF. As DNA, the CDR3 is TGTGCCAGCAGTTATTCAGGGCTTCCACCCCTCCACTTT. The V and J genes are TRBV6-2 or TRBV6-3 and TRBJ1-6, with D possibly matching TRBD1 (5 bases). CDR3 length equals 13 residues. The V end was cut by 3 bases, the J end by 11 bases, with 11 bases between. The germline gives CDR1 MNHEY, CDR2 SVGEGT.